A single sample is the source of the 15 T cell receptor beta chains below, sequenced in a study of OX40 agonist ivuxolimab in advanced cancers. Method: immunoSEQ multiplex PCR; TCRdb's copy keeps in-frame clones and lacks some. The table records some 20,000 clones, approximately 76% of them present only once. The sequencing used CD4+ or CD8+ T cells sorted from blood, collected in a trial of the OX40 agonist ivuxolimab. Source of these receptors: an adult with an advanced solid tumor such as melanoma, head and neck, liver or kidney cancer.

The chain combines TRBV29-1 with TRBJ2-1; TRBD2 agrees at 10 bases. J was trimmed by 7 bases and V by 7 bases; bases with no gene match: 13. The CDR3 covers 15 residues. From germline, CDR1 is SQVTM and CDR2 ANQGSEA. CDR3 loop: CSAALTSGIYNEQFF. In nucleotides, the CDR3 is TGCAGCGCCGCACTAACTAGCGGGATCTATAATGAGCAGTTCTTC.

CDR3 residues: CASRYYPGNGETQYF. The CDR3, as DNA: TGTGCCAGCAGGTACTACCCAGGAAACGGTGAGACCCAGTACTTC. The chain joins TRBV5-4 to TRBJ2-5; D ambiguous. CDR1 SGHNT and CDR2 YYREEE come from the germline V gene (reference sequence). The CDR3 length is 15 residues. V gave up 5 bases and J gave up 5 bases, with 19 bases separating them.

The rearrangement links TRBV7-3 to TRBJ2-1; D gene ambiguous. V was pared by 0 bases and J by 4 bases, with 4 bases between. This CDR3 has 13 amino acids. From germline, CDR1 is SGHTA and CDR2 FQGTGA. CDR3 in amino acids: CASSLTGYNEQFF. CDR3 nucleotides: TGTGCCAGCAGCTTAACTGGATACAATGAGCAGTTCTTC.

The chain has TRBV9 and TRBJ1-5; tentatively, D is TRBD1 (5 bases). The CDR3 spans 13 residues. Trimming stripped 3 bases from V and 9 bases from J, with 13 bases between. The germline V gene encodes CDR1 SGDLS and CDR2 YYNGEE. CDR3 region: CASSDGTARPQHF. DNA of the CDR3: TGTGCCAGCAGCGATGGGACCGCTCGGCCCCAGCATTTT. The entire variable domain, with the rest obtained from reference TRBV9 and TRBJ1-5, is as follows: DSGVTQTPKHLITATGQRVTLRCSPRSGDLSVYWYQQSLDQGLQFLIQYYNGEERAKGNILERFSAQQFPDLHSELNLSSLELGDSALYFCASSDGTARPQHFGDGTRLSIL.

This clone was observed a few times. Other DNA sequences of this sample code for an identical CDR3. J is TRBJ1-5 and V is TRBV9; D gene ambiguous. CDR3 length equals 14 residues. The V end lost 0 bases, the J end lost 2 bases, and 6 bases lay between the germline ends. Germline CDR1 reads SGDLS; CDR2 reads YYNGEE. The CDR3 bases are TGTGCCAGCAGCGTAGGTGGGGGCAATCAGCCCCAGCATTTT. Translated: CASSVGGGNQPQHF. The full variable domain, its missing parts supplied by reference TRBV9 and TRBJ1-5, is DSGVTQTPKHLITATGQRVTLRCSPRSGDLSVYWYQQSLDQGLQFLIQYYNGEERAKGNILERFSAQQFPDLHSELNLSSLELGDSALYFCASSVGGGNQPQHFGDGTRLSIL.

This chain uses TRBV5-5 with TRBJ2-7, with TRBD2 identical over 13 bases. This CDR3 region has 18 residues. Germline assignment: CDR1 SGHKS and CDR2 YYEKEE (reference sequence). V lost 4 bases and J lost 0; bases outside the gene matches: 10. The CDR3 coding sequence is TGTGCCAGCAGCACCGGGACTAGCGGGATTTCCTCCTCCTACGAGCAGTACTTC. It is translated as CASSTGTSGISSSYEQYF.

The chain carries TRBV27 and TRBJ1-2; TRBD1 matches 8 bases. Germline V CDR1 and CDR2: MNHEY, SMNVEV (reference sequence). The CDR3 is made up of 18 amino acids. Trimming cost V 6 bases and J 4 bases; bases outside gene matches: 19. The CDR3 region has the DNA TGTGCCAGCAGCCTGGTACGGGACAGGTCCCCGCTCTTCTATGGCTACACCTTC. Amino acids: CASSLVRDRSPLFYGYTF.

This clone was picked up a small number of times. The CDR3 protein is CASSIEGGQYEQYF. The CDR3 nucleotides read TGTGCCAGTAGTATAGAGGGGGGCCAATACGAGCAGTACTTC. The rearrangement uses TRBV19 and TRBJ2-7, with D perhaps assigned TRBD1 or TRBD2 (6 bases each). Germline CDR1 LNHDA, CDR2 SQIVND (reference sequence). The CDR3 contains 14 residues. Trimming cost V 0 bases and J 4 bases, with 10 bases left between them.

J is TRBJ1-2 and V is TRBV6-5; D possibly corresponds to TRBD1 (5 bases). V was clipped by 0 bases and J by 4 bases, with 12 bases between them. The CDR3 contains 15 residues. CDR1 MNHEY and CDR2 SVGAGI come from the germline V gene. Here the CDR3 reads CASSYSKGAPYGYTF. CDR3 bases: TGTGCCAGCAGTTACTCGAAAGGGGCCCCCTATGGCTACACCTTC.

This chain links TRBV7-9 with TRBJ2-3, with TRBD2 identical over 10 bases. This CDR3 contains 15 residues. Germline V gene data show CDR1 as SEHNR and CDR2 as FQNEAQ (reference sequence). With V trimmed by 4 bases and J by 2 bases, 3 bases remained unmatched. CDR3 DNA: TGTGCCAGCAGCTCTACTAGCGGGACCACAGATACGCAGTATTTT. Amino acids: CASSSTSGTTDTQYF.

V and J are TRBV9 and TRBJ2-1; 11 nucleotides agree with TRBD2. With 3 bases clipped from V and 10 bases from J, the junction kept 18 bases outside the gene matches. Per germline, CDR1 SGDLS and CDR2 YYNGEE. There are 18 residues in the CDR3. CDR3 in amino acids: CASSAFSPTSGRLQEQFF. The CDR3 region has the DNA TGTGCCAGCAGCGCCTTTAGTCCAACTAGCGGGAGATTACAGGAGCAGTTCTTC.

CDR3 sequence: CASSQDPAGANEQFF. Written as DNA, the CDR3 is TGCGCCAGCAGCCAAGATCCCGCCGGGGCAAATGAGCAGTTCTTC. The chain is built from TRBV4-1 and TRBJ2-1; D is tentatively TRBD1 or TRBD2 (5 bases each). This CDR3 is 15 amino acids long. V dropped 0 bases and J dropped 7 bases, with 13 bases sitting between them. Germline loops: CDR1 MGHRA, CDR2 YSYEKL.

The chain combines TRBV27 with TRBJ2-1; D may correspond to TRBD1 or TRBD2 (5 bases each). The CDR3 is 15 residues long. Germline CDR1 reads MNHEY; CDR2 reads SMNVEV (reference sequence). Trimming took off 3 bases at V and 0 bases at J, with 9 bases between the two ends. The CDR3 nucleotides read TGTGCCAGCAGTTTGGGACCTAGCTCCTACAATGAGCAGTTCTTC. Its translation: CASSLGPSSYNEQFF.

This clone was seen a handful of times. The rearrangement joins TRBV27 to TRBJ1-2, with D possibly TRBD1 on 5 matching bases. The V end lost 4 bases, the J end lost 8 bases, and 14 bases lay between the germline ends. This CDR3 comprises 13 residues. The germline V gene has CDR1 MNHEY and CDR2 SMNVEV (reference sequence). The DNA of the CDR3 is TGTGCCAGCAGTTCGGGACCATTGGGGGGCTACACCTTC. Translated, it gives CASSSGPLGGYTF.

This clone was detected only once. The chain couples TRBV7-2 to TRBJ1-4; D possibly corresponds to TRBD1 (6 bases). Trimming stripped 5 bases from V and 8 bases from J, with 15 bases between. Germline CDR1 reads SGHTA; CDR2 reads FQGNSA. The CDR3 covers 14 residues. CDR3 region: CASSQGTRGEKLFF. CDR3 nucleotides: TGTGCCAGCAGCCAGGGGACCCGAGGCGAAAAACTGTTTTTT.